Shown below are 19 T cell receptor beta chains from a single sample sequenced in a study of T-cell reconstitution after alpha-beta-depleted transplantation in children. Library preparation (for TCRbeta) was performed with unique molecular identifiers. TCRdb reprocessed the PCR reads with MiXCR, giving one entry per CDR3 protein. The table shows about 98,000 distinct CDR3 sequences, with 23% occurring only once. Sequencing was performed on PBMCs, taken before TCRalphabeta/CD19-depleted stem cell transplant. The origin of the receptors is a boy aged 2 to 9 with acute lymphoblastic leukemia, due to receive a stem cell transplant.

This clonotype was observed many times. The rearrangement links TRBV7-2 to TRBJ2-7; the match to TRBD1 covers 7 bases. Looked up from germline, CDR1 is SGHTA and CDR2 is FQGNSA. With 2 bases clipped from V and 11 bases from J, the junction kept 12 bases outside the gene matches. This CDR3 has 14 residues. In nucleotides, the CDR3 is TGTGCCAGCAGCTTAAGTCCTGTGGGACAGTCCAAGTACTTC. Its protein product is CASSLSPVGQSKYF.

This clonotype was picked up a small number of times. The rearrangement joins TRBV20-1 to TRBJ1-2; no clear D. The germline V and J ends were trimmed by 0 bases and 5 bases, with 16 bases remaining between them. CDR1 and CDR2 (germline): DFQATT, SNEGSKA (reference sequence). CDR3 size: 15 residues. The CDR3 nucleotides read TGCAGTGCTAGAGATCCGGTTGGGGATGGGTATGGCTACACCTTC. It translates to CSARDPVGDGYGYTF.

This clonotype appeared a single time. CDR3 coding DNA: TGCGCCAGCAGCTTTGGACAGGAACACACTGAAGCTTTCTTT. Its translation: CASSFGQEHTEAFF. This chain uses TRBV5-1 with TRBJ1-1; 7 positions match TRBD1. Germline CDR1 is SGHRS and CDR2 is YFSETQ. This CDR3 spans 14 amino acids. The junction had 4 bases not matched to a gene; V was cut back by 2 bases and J by 3 bases.

This clonotype has just a few counts. J is TRBJ2-5 and V is TRBV20-1, with a weak D call TRBD1 (6 bases). There are 11 residues in the CDR3. Trimming pared 3 bases from V and 9 bases from J, leaving 11 bases between. Germline CDR1 and CDR2: DFQATT and SNEGSKA (reference sequence). The CDR3 here is CSASGGEAQYF. The CDR3 DNA follows: TGCAGTGCTAGTGGGGGCGAGGCCCAGTACTTC.

For the CDR3, the DNA is TGCGCCAGCAGCTTGGAAGGCAGGCCCACAGATACGCAGTATTTT. Amino acids: CASSLEGRPTDTQYF. The chain joins TRBV5-1 to TRBJ2-3, with no clear D. Germline V gene data show CDR1 as SGHRS and CDR2 as YFSETQ. This CDR3 region has 15 residues. V was trimmed by 0 bases and J by 2 bases, leaving 10 bases between them.

In this sample, this clonotype turned up many times. The CDR3 DNA is TGCGCCAGCAGAGTGAAAGAGACCCAGTACTTC. Its protein is CASRVKETQYF. V gene TRBV5-1 combines with J gene TRBJ2-5, with D uncertain. V gave up 5 bases and J gave up 3 bases, with 5 bases separating them. From germline, CDR1 is SGHRS and CDR2 YFSETQ. The CDR3 is 11 residues long. The complete variable domain, with remaining parts taken from reference TRBV5-1 and TRBJ2-5, reads KAGVTQTPRYLIKTRGQQVTLSCSPISGHRSVSWYQQTPGQGLQFLFEYFSETQRNKGNFPGRFSGRQFSNSRSEMNVSTLELGDSALYLCASRVKETQYFGPGTRLLVL.

This clonotype showed up just a few times. The chain recombines TRBV29-1 with TRBJ2-2; D unresolved. V was trimmed by 7 bases and J by 3 bases, leaving 15 bases between them. This CDR3 is 14 amino acids long. Germline values: CDR1 SQVTM, CDR2 ANQGSEA. The DNA of the CDR3 is TGCAGCGCAAAAAAGTCTGGGGACACCGGGGAGCTGTTTTTT. Translating it yields CSAKKSGDTGELFF.

The rearrangement uses TRBV4-3 and TRBJ2-2; 8 bases map to TRBD1. CDR1 and CDR2 from the germline V gene are LGHNA and YSLEER. The CDR3 spans 15 residues. V lost 2 bases and J lost 6; bases outside the gene matches: 5. The CDR3 bases are TGCGCCAGCAGCCAATGGACAGGGTCATCCGGGGAGCTGTTTTTT. Residues: CASSQWTGSSGELFF.

There are many counts of this clonotype. The chain has TRBV12-3 or TRBV12-4 and TRBJ2-3; 8 bases agree with TRBD1. The CDR3 contains 14 residues. The trim removed 1 base at V and 6 bases at J, leaving 3 bases unmatched. This chain's CDR3 is CASSLGTGTDTQYF. The CDR3 coding sequence is TGTGCCAGCAGTTTAGGGACAGGGACCGATACGCAGTATTTT.

Here the CDR3 reads CASSLSGYRTEAFF. The CDR3, as DNA: TGTGCCAGCAGCTTATCTGGGTATCGGACTGAAGCTTTCTTT. The chain has TRBV11-2 and TRBJ1-1; D uncertain. This CDR3 has 14 residues. Trimming cost V 2 bases and J 5 bases, with 12 bases left between them. The germline V gene has CDR1 SGHAT and CDR2 FQNNGV.

This clonotype turned up a few times. V and J are TRBV7-6 and TRBJ2-5; tentatively, D is TRBD1 or TRBD2 (5 bases each). V shed 6 bases and J shed 0 bases, with 11 bases lying between them. CDR1 is SGHVS, CDR2 FNYEAQ, per germline. The CDR3 consists of 14 residues. Written as DNA, the CDR3 is TGTGCCAGCAGTAGGGGAGTTCACCAAGAGACCCAGTACTTC. This sequence encodes CASSRGVHQETQYF.

The V call is TRBV19, the J call TRBJ1-5, with a weak D call TRBD1 (5 bases). CDR3 length: 15 residues. Germline CDR1 reads LNHDA; CDR2 reads SQIVND (reference sequence). V was cut by 7 bases and J by 1 base, with 14 bases left in between. The CDR3 is CASKGQGWSNQPQHF. CDR3 sequence (DNA): TGTGCCAGTAAGGGGCAGGGATGGAGCAATCAGCCCCAGCATTTT. Complete variable domain (other parts from reference TRBV19 and TRBJ1-5): DGGITQSPKYLFRKEGQNVTLSCEQNLNHDAMYWYRQDPGQGLRLIYYSQIVNDFQKGDIAEGYSVSREKKESFPLTVTSAQKNPTAFYLCASKGQGWSNQPQHFGDGTRLSIL.

This clonotype is medium-sized (0.01 to 0.1%). This chain links TRBV20-1 with TRBJ2-1; D perhaps matches TRBD2 (6 bases). From germline, CDR1 is DFQATT and CDR2 SNEGSKA (reference sequence). The V and J ends lost 0 bases and 8 bases respectively, with 17 bases between them. This CDR3 has 15 amino acids. The CDR3 loop reads CSARDGGGGAHEQFF. The CDR3 coding sequence is TGCAGTGCTAGAGATGGAGGCGGAGGGGCCCATGAGCAGTTCTTC.

A few counts support this clonotype. J is TRBJ2-7 and V is TRBV11-1, with TRBD2 as a possible D gene (5 bases). CDR3 length: 14 residues. V was pared by 7 bases and J by 2 bases, with 15 bases between. From germline, CDR1 is SGHAT and CDR2 FQDESV (reference sequence). The CDR3: CASTTGEMAYEQYF. In DNA form, the CDR3 reads TGTGCCAGCACCACCGGGGAGATGGCCTACGAGCAGTACTTC.

Notes on this clonotype: A much larger clone lies one base from this, so it may be a read error. This chain links TRBV7-2 with TRBJ2-1; D may correspond to TRBD1 or TRBD2 (5 bases each). The CDR3 consists of 15 residues. Germline CDR1 reads SGHTA; CDR2 reads FQGNSA. CDR3 nucleotides: TGTGCCAGCAGCTTAGAGTTTCATGGGGGTGCTGAGAAGTTCTTC. It translates to CASSLEFHGGAEKFF.

The V gene is TRBV7-8, the J gene TRBJ2-3, with 7 bases fitting TRBD2. Looked up from germline, CDR1 is SGHVS and CDR2 is FQNEAQ. V lost 1 base and J lost 3; bases outside the gene matches: 10. This CDR3 is 17 amino acids long. The CDR3 reads CASSLGGRALRTDTQYF. For the CDR3, the DNA is TGTGCCAGCAGCTTAGGAGGGAGGGCCTTAAGGACAGATACGCAGTATTTT.

Written as DNA, the CDR3 is TGCAGTGCCACCGGGACTAGCGGAGGGGCCGGCACAGATACGCAGTATTTT. Encoded protein: CSATGTSGGAGTDTQYF. The chain couples TRBV20-1 to TRBJ2-3, with 11 bases lining up with TRBD2. V lost 6 bases, J lost 1 base, and 12 bases stayed unmatched. The CDR3 spans 17 residues. CDR1 DFQATT and CDR2 SNEGSKA come from the germline V gene (reference sequence).

The chain couples TRBV5-5 to TRBJ2-5; D ambiguous. This CDR3 comprises 16 residues. The germline V gene encodes CDR1 SGHKS and CDR2 YYEKEE (reference sequence). Trimming stripped 0 bases from V and 5 bases from J, with 17 bases between. CDR3: CASSLAARRSGETQYF. The CDR3 DNA follows: TGTGCCAGCAGCTTGGCTGCGAGGCGGAGTGGTGAGACCCAGTACTTC.

The V gene is TRBV3-1, the J gene TRBJ2-5, with D perhaps TRBD1 (5 bases). V was shortened by 7 bases and J by 3 bases, with 12 bases between the two germline ends. Looked up from germline, CDR1 is LGHDT and CDR2 is YNNKEL (reference sequence). CDR3 length equals 13 residues. The CDR3 region is CASTQAVKETQYF. CDR3 sequence (DNA): TGTGCCAGCACACAGGCGGTAAAAGAGACCCAGTACTTC.